This TCR delta chain was obtained from a study of delta chains in infants with herpesvirus infections (dated by TCRdb to the early 2020s). For context, the study as a whole: To characterize gammadelta T cell responses to primary cytomegalovirus (CMV) infection, researchers prospectively followed a birth cohort of Ugandan infants starting at birth. gammadelta TCRs were sequenced from PBMC obtained from 18 CMV-infected infants (one congenitally infected) and roughly 8 CMV-uninfected infants for whom sufficient sample was available. Previously published Belgian fetal and cord blood gammadelta TCR data were added only for comparison and were not generated in this cohort. By approximate age, the infant blood samples fell into groups of 1.5, 4, 8 and 12 months. In infants who were infected with CMV after birth, the study searched for a public fetal Vdelta1/Vgamma8 gammadelta TCR clonotype.

Pregnant women receiving prenatal care in Kampala, Uganda, were recruited, and the infants of these women were enrolled, with documentation of maternal HIV status required. Weekly visits were made to families, and infant clinical information, oral swabs and peripheral blood were collected beginning at 6 weeks of age and every 4 months thereafter. Blood was drawn into heparin tubes, and PBMC were isolated via Ficoll-Paque density gradient centrifugation and then cryopreserved. Relative to its sample, this clone is large (0.1 to 1%). It has no known antigen specificity. Base qualities are missing; no much larger clone stands one base away. The receptor library was made with RT-PCR. TCR cDNA was generated by reverse transcription of PBMC RNA with SuperScript II and gamma-chain- and delta-chain-specific primers. cDNA was purified with AMPure XP beads, amplified, and indexed with Illumina adapters using the Nextera XT Index Kit. Sequencing of gammadelta TCR libraries was carried out on an Illumina MiSeq using a V2 300-cycle kit. The study's own analysis went as follows. Using MiXCR v2.1.12, CDR3 sequences were assembled, and reads were mapped onto D, J and V genes obtained from GenBank. VDJtools v1.2.1 was used to analyze the repertoires of the CDR3 clonotypes. Identical DNA sequences were merged into single rows after TCRdb reprocessed the public reads with CATT. It is TCRdb's table, rather than the study itself, that gives the V and J calls and clone size. The table for this sample lists several hundred delta-chain clones; approximately 30% of them were counted only once. The ten biggest clones cover 24% of the sample.

Overall study results and their limits: The authors noted a small sample size and no race- or environment-matched controls, since nearly all Ugandans acquire CMV before adulthood. The public clonotype was found only at the first time point after infection and was absent in uninfected infants and in those infected after 120 days. Presence of the public clonotype at levels below the detection limit might still occur in CMV-uninfected infants. Public-clonotype frequency among Vdelta1 cells appeared to correlate inversely with age at infection and decayed rapidly, seemingly not persisting beyond approximately two months. The public Vdelta1 clonotype was detected in about 20% of the 18 CMV-infected infants, namely three infected postnatally before 120 days of age and the congenitally infected infant.

Reading from cysteine to phenylalanine, the CDR3 counts 16 amino acids. Of the read, only the CDR3 DNA is kept; its 48 bases are in frame from base 1. The trim is 1 base for V and 5 bases for J, with a gap of 14 bases between the germline ends. The germline V gene specifies TSWWSYY as CDR1 and QGS as CDR2. This sequence originates from a human donor who was a Ugandan infant, either HIV-exposed or HIV-unexposed (not recorded which). The material sequenced was peripheral blood, taken at time point 2 of longitudinal follow-up. The V and J genes are TRDV1 and TRDJ2; the D region possibly corresponds to TRDD2 (6 bases align). The bases read TGTGCTCTTGGGGAACCCCGCTTCCTCAGAACAGCACAACTCTTCTTT. This codes for CALGEPRFLRTAQLFF.